The TCR beta chain under discussion was sequenced for a study of Ad26.COV2.S vaccination and SARS-CoV-2 variants. Study as a whole: Enrolled in COV1001, the donor was in the Ad26.COV2.S trial arm, which received the vaccine.

Between the trimmed V and J ends, which lost 1 base and 8 bases, there was a span of 8 bases. The CDR3 is made up of 12 amino acids. Looked up from germline, CDR1 is KGHSH and CDR2 is LQKENI. Documented treatment: 19 received Ad26.COV2.S at low or high dose, single or two shots; roughly five received placebo; per-sample allocation not given. Sampling occurred on day 63 after the first vaccine or placebo injection. The donor's status was that of an adult aged 18-55 years in Boston. Libraries were prepared by immunoSEQ multiplex PCR; TCRdb keeps only in-frame clonotypes and omits some of them. The data hold 300,000 to 400,000 clones, with around 86% observed a single time. General study points: Non-spike TCR breadth was similar in vaccine and placebo recipients.

With regard to this clone: Its antigen is as yet unknown.

The material sequenced was peripheral blood, taken in a trial of Ad26.COV2.S vaccine versus placebo. The receptor comes from a person between 18 and 65 years old who received the Ad26.COV2.S COVID-19 vaccine or a placebo. The V call is TRBV18, the J call TRBJ1-1, with D possibly being TRBD1 (6 bases). This CDR3 is CASSPQDREAFF. CDR3 DNA: TGTGCCAGCTCACCACAGGACAGAGAAGCTTTCTTT. Using reference TRBV18 and TRBJ1-1 for the parts outside the CDR3, the full variable domain is NAGVMQNPRHLVRRRGQEARLRCSPMKGHSHVYWYRQLPEEGLKFMVYLQKENIIDESGMPKERFSAEFPKEGPSILRIQQVVRGDSAAYFCASSPQDREAFFGQGTRLTVV.